The entry that follows covers one TCR beta chain sequence. Its antigen remains unknown. The PCR employed 60 Vbeta primers together with 13 Jbeta primers. The data were produced by immunoSEQ multiplex PCR, yet TCRdb's version contains in-frame clones alone and is incomplete. The table has about 120,000 clones, over 70% seen once. The data were taken from a study of cytomegalovirus exposure and HLA in healthy donors. Background on the study: As an earlier analysis found, about 179 million T cells yielded about 120 million unique TCR beta sequences.

Broader study findings: For TCR beta chains, V- and J-gene trimming was later linked to a missense DCLRE1C variant.

The sequence was obtained from a man aged 18 to 35 in good health and CMV-seropositive. The sample consisted of PBMCs.

The CDR3 protein is CASGLVVAGGSDTQYF. As DNA, the CDR3 is TGTGCTAGTGGTTTGGTGGTAGCGGGAGGTTCAGATACGCAGTATTTT. This chain uses TRBV12-5 with TRBJ2-3; the match to TRBD2 covers 10 bases. CDR3 length: 16 residues. V lost 0 bases, J lost 4 bases, and 4 bases stayed unmatched. CDR1 and CDR2 from the germline V gene are LGHNT and FRNRAP.